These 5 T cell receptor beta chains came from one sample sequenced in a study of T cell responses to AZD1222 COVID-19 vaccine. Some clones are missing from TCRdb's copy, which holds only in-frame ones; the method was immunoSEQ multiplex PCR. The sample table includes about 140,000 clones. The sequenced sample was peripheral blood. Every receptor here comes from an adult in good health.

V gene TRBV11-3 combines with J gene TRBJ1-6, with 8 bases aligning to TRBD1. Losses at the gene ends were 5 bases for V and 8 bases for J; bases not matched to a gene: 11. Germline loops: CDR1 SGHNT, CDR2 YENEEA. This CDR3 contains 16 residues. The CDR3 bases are TGTGCCAGCAGCCCGGATGGGCAGGGGGCTGATTCACCCCTCCACTTT. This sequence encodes CASSPDGQGADSPLHF.

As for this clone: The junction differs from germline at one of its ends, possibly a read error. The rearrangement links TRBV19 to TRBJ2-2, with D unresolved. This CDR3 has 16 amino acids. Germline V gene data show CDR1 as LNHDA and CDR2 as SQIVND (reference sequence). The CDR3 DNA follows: TGTGCCAGTAGTTTAGAGACCCCGTCGAACACCGGGGAGCTGTTTTTT. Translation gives CASSLETPSNTGELFF.

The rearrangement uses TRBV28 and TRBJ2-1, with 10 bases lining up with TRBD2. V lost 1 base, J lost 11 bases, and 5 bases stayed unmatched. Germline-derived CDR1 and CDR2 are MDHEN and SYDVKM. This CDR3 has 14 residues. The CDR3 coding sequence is TGTGCCAGCAGTTTATACCCTAGCGGGGGCAAGCAGTTCTTC. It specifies CASSLYPSGGKQFF.

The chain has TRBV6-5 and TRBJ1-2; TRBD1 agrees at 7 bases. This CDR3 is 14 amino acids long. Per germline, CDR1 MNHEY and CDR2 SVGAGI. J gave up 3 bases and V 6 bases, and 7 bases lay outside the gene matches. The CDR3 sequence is CASRGTVTDYGYTF. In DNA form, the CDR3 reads TGTGCCAGCAGAGGGACAGTAACTGACTATGGCTACACCTTC.

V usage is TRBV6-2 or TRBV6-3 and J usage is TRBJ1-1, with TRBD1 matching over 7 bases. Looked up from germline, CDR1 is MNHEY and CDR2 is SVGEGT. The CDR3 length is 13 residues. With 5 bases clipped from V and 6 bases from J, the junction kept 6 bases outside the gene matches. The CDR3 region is CASSHRGGAEAFF. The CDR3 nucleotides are TGTGCCAGCAGTCACAGGGGCGGCGCTGAAGCTTTCTTT.